These 24 T cell receptor beta chains came from one sample sequenced in a study of monozygotic twins with inflammatory bowel disease. TCRdb reprocessed the 5' RACE reads and stores each CDR3 protein as one record, lacking DNA. There are just over 300,000 distinct CDR3 sequences in the sample, with less than 6.5% held by the top ten. Material: blood. The source of these receptors is a human donor with ulcerative colitis or Crohn's disease, or a healthy co-twin of an affected twin (not recorded which).

This rearrangement joins TRBV18 to TRBJ1-1. The germline V gene encodes CDR1 KGHSH and CDR2 LQKENI. The CDR3 has 13 amino acids. The CDR3 sequence: CASSPPSVTEAFF.

This chain joins TRBV20-1 and TRBJ2-2; TCRdb's D call of TRBD2 is untestable without DNA. This CDR3 contains 14 residues. CDR1 DFQATT and CDR2 SNEGSKA come from the germline V gene (reference sequence). The CDR3 spells CSAIAGLNTGELFF.

The gene calls are TRBV18 and TRBJ2-5. The CDR3 is made up of 13 amino acids. Germline V gives CDR1 KGHSH, CDR2 LQKENI. The CDR3 sequence is CASQNRNQETQYF.

The chain couples TRBV7-2 to TRBJ1-4. Germline CDR1 reads SGHTA; CDR2 reads FQGNSA. The CDR3 is 14 residues long. The CDR3 here is CASSLSQANEKLFF. The full variable domain, in which reference TRBV7-2 and TRBJ1-4 provide the parts outside the CDR3, is GAGVSQSPSNKVTEKGKDVELRCDPISGHTALYWYRQSLGQGLEFLIYFQGNSAPDKSGLPSDRFSAERTGGSVSTLTIQRTQQEDSAVYLCASSLSQANEKLFFGSGTQLSVL.

V is TRBV4-2 and J is TRBJ1-3; the TCRdb D gene call, TRBD1, has no DNA to confirm it. CDR1 and CDR2 (germline): LGHNA, YNFKEQ. There are 16 residues in the CDR3. Here the CDR3 reads CASSQDRTGVGNTIYF.

This rearrangement joins TRBV6-2 or TRBV6-3 to TRBJ1-1. Per the germline V gene, CDR1 is MNHEY and CDR2 is SVGEGT. The CDR3 totals 14 residues. This chain's CDR3 is CASSFSGRVAEAFF.

The chain combines TRBV4-3 with TRBJ2-1; the TCRdb call, TRBD2, lacks DNA for checking. This CDR3 is built from 17 residues. Looked up from germline, CDR1 is LGHNA and CDR2 is YSLEER. The CDR3 spells CASSQDEGPRTYNEQFF.

The V call is TRBV27, the J call TRBJ1-6; TCRdb lists TRBD1, though no DNA is available to test this call. The CDR3 is 14 residues long. The germline V gene has CDR1 MNHEY and CDR2 SMNVEV (reference sequence). CDR3 amino acids: CASSSGPRWSPLHF.

The chain carries TRBV7-8 and TRBJ2-7; as DNA is missing, the TRBD2 call by TCRdb cannot be tested. From germline, CDR1 is SGHVS and CDR2 FQNEAQ. CDR3 size: 16 residues. CDR3 region: CASSLVLAGVTYEQYF.

V usage is TRBV4-1 and J usage is TRBJ1-1; no DNA is available, so the TRBD1 call from TCRdb remains unchecked. Per the germline V gene, CDR1 is MGHRA and CDR2 is YSYEKL. CDR3 length: 16 residues. CDR3 region: CASSQESGQERAEAFF.

This chain joins TRBV7-8 and TRBJ1-3; TCRdb outputs TRBD1, but without DNA this stays unchecked. The CDR3 loop spans 15 amino acids. CDR1 is SGHVS, CDR2 FQNEAQ, per germline. CDR3 protein: CASSSNRQTGNTIYF.

This chain's CDR3 is CASSLVGLAGDNEQFF. The rearrangement links TRBV7-2 to TRBJ2-1; checking the TCRdb D call of TRBD2 is not possible without DNA. This CDR3 spans 16 amino acids. CDR1 is SGHTA and CDR2 is FQGNSA in the germline V gene. The whole variable domain, filled in from reference TRBV7-2 and TRBJ2-1, reads GAGVSQSPSNKVTEKGKDVELRCDPISGHTALYWYRQSLGQGLEFLIYFQGNSAPDKSGLPSDRFSAERTGGSVSTLTIQRTQQEDSAVYLCASSLVGLAGDNEQFFGPGTRLTVL.

The V gene is TRBV12-3 or TRBV12-4, the J gene TRBJ2-1; the D call from TCRdb, TRBD2, cannot be confirmed without DNA. This CDR3 is built from 14 residues. CDR3 protein: CASRRLAGVFEQFF.

This sequence joins TRBV2 and TRBJ1-1. From germline, CDR1 is SNHLY and CDR2 FYNNEI. This CDR3 comprises 12 residues. This CDR3 is CASSVEDTEAFF.

J is TRBJ2-2 and V is TRBV12-3 or TRBV12-4; TCRdb lists TRBD1, though no DNA is available to test this call. The CDR3 covers 14 residues. The CDR3 is CASSPFGGGRELFF.

V gene TRBV6-5 combines with J gene TRBJ1-1. The CDR3 covers 16 residues. Looked up from germline, CDR1 is MNHEY and CDR2 is SVGAGI. CDR3 protein: CASSYSIARLNTEAFF.

This rearrangement joins TRBV30 to TRBJ2-3; the D call from TCRdb, TRBD2, cannot be confirmed without DNA. Germline CDR1 reads GTSNPN; CDR2 reads SVGIG (reference sequence). The CDR3 consists of 14 residues. The CDR3 loop reads CAWSPSGGGDTQYF.

The chain couples TRBV6-2 or TRBV6-3 to TRBJ2-7; TCRdb's D call of TRBD2 is untestable without DNA. There are 17 residues in the CDR3. The germline V gene has CDR1 MNHEY and CDR2 SVGEGT. The chain's CDR3 is CASSYSSLAENYYEQYF.

The rearrangement uses TRBV4-3 and TRBJ2-1; as DNA is missing, the TRBD2 call by TCRdb cannot be tested. Per germline, CDR1 LGHNA and CDR2 YSLEER. There are 15 residues in the CDR3. CDR3 loop: CASSQEVAGVVEQFF.

The chain joins TRBV5-4 to TRBJ2-1; TCRdb's D call of TRBD2 is untestable without DNA. The CDR3 consists of 15 residues. Germline V gene data show CDR1 as SGHNT and CDR2 as YYREEE (reference sequence). CDR3: CASSSGTSSYNEQFF.

This chain connects TRBV19 to TRBJ2-7; TCRdb's D call, TRBD1, is unchecked because there is no DNA. The germline CDR1 and CDR2 sequences are LNHDA and SQIVND (reference sequence). There are 15 residues in the CDR3. This CDR3 is CASSISGAGFAEQYF.

This chain uses TRBV6-1 with TRBJ2-7; TCRdb's D call of TRBD1 is untestable without DNA. CDR1 and CDR2 (germline): MNHNS, SASEGT. This CDR3 is 14 amino acids long. The CDR3 protein is CASSDRQGFYEQYF.

This chain joins TRBV3-1 and TRBJ2-7; there is no DNA to check the TCRdb D call of TRBD1. Per the germline V gene, CDR1 is LGHDT and CDR2 is YNNKEL (reference sequence). There are 16 residues in the CDR3. The CDR3 protein is CASSPCHGTGFYEQYF.

The J gene is TRBJ2-1, the V gene TRBV6-6; TCRdb selects TRBD1, and the lack of DNA leaves this call unchecked. Germline V gene sequence: CDR1 MNHNY, CDR2 SVGAGI (reference sequence). The CDR3 totals 14 residues. Here the CDR3 reads CASFSATGPNEQFF.